The T cell receptor beta chain described here comes from a study of blood T cell repertoires in COVID-19. Libraries were prepared by immunoSEQ multiplex PCR; TCRdb keeps only in-frame clonotypes and omits some of them. The sample records around 250,000 clones, 80% to 90% being singletons. The V gene end was trimmed by 0 bases and the J gene end by 8 bases; junction bases not matched to a gene: 7. The CDR3 covers 16 residues. Germline lookup yields CDR1 MGHRA and CDR2 YSYEKL. The sequence was obtained from a woman in her thirties with active or convalescent COVID-19. The gene calls are TRBV4-1 and TRBJ1-2; 12 nucleotides align to TRBD1. The sample comprised peripheral blood. This CDR3 reads CASSQERDRGQGGYTF. The DNA of the CDR3 is TGCGCCAGCAGCCAAGAAAGGGACAGGGGGCAAGGAGGCTACACCTTC.